These 21 T cell receptor beta chains originate from one sample sequenced in a study of blood T cell repertoires in COVID-19. Sequenced by immunoSEQ multiplex PCR; TCRdb stores in-frame clones only, minus some. This table has 200,000 to 250,000 clones, approximately 80% appearing once. Sequences were obtained from peripheral blood. The receptors stem from a woman older than 75 with COVID-19, enrolled during active disease.

The V call is TRBV4-1, the J call TRBJ1-2; D ambiguous. Between the trimmed V and J ends, which lost 6 bases and 8 bases, there was a span of 13 bases. The CDR3 spans 12 residues. Germline V CDR1 and CDR2: MGHRA, YSYEKL. The chain's CDR3 is CASRTEVSGYTF. CDR3 nucleotide sequence: TGCGCCAGCAGAACGGAGGTGTCCGGCTACACCTTC.

V and J are TRBV6-1 and TRBJ2-1; 9 positions match TRBD1. V shed 2 bases, J shed 7 bases, and the junction held 3 bases outside the gene matches. The CDR3 loop spans 14 amino acids. Germline lookup yields CDR1 MNHNS and CDR2 SASEGT. CDR3 region: CASSELGQGNEQFF. The CDR3, as DNA: TGTGCCAGCAGTGAATTAGGACAGGGGAATGAGCAGTTCTTC.

This chain uses TRBV5-5 with TRBJ1-6; D is unclear. Trimming pared 4 bases from V and 8 bases from J, leaving 10 bases between. This CDR3 has 13 residues. Germline V gene data show CDR1 as SGHKS and CDR2 as YYEKEE (reference sequence). Here the CDR3 reads CASSLLRDSPLHF. The DNA of the CDR3 is TGTGCCAGCAGCCTTTTACGAGATTCACCCCTCCACTTT. The variable domain in full, with the rest retrieved from reference TRBV5-5 and TRBJ1-6, is DAGVTQSPTHLIKTRGQQVTLRCSPISGHKSVSWYQQVLGQGPQFIFQYYEKEERGRGNFPDRFSARQFPNYSSELNVNALLLGDSALYLCASSLLRDSPLHFGNGTRLTVT.

This clone was seen a few times. V is TRBV5-6 and J is TRBJ1-4; D unresolved. V lost 4 bases to trimming and J lost 0 bases, with 10 bases between them. This CDR3 has 15 amino acids. Germline V gene lookup returns CDR1 SGHDT and CDR2 YYEEEE. This CDR3 reads CASSPHPTTNEKLFF. CDR3 nucleotides: TGTGCCAGCAGCCCTCATCCTACAACTAATGAAAAACTGTTTTTT.

The CDR3 DNA reads TGCGCCAGCAGTGACACCAGGGGATGCTATGGCTACACCTTC. Translation: CASSDTRGCYGYTF. The chain is built from TRBV10-1 and TRBJ1-2; D may be TRBD1 (6 bases). The germline V gene has CDR1 WNHNN and CDR2 SYGVQD (reference sequence). This CDR3 is 14 amino acids long. V lost 3 bases to trimming and J lost 4 bases, with 12 bases between them.

The chain has TRBV2 and TRBJ1-4; TRBD1 might be the D (6 bases). V was pared by 6 bases and J by 3 bases, with 17 bases between. The CDR3 runs 16 residues. Germline loops: CDR1 SNHLY, CDR2 FYNNEI. The CDR3 sequence: CASRETGAAANEKLFF. The CDR3 coding sequence is TGTGCCAGCAGAGAGACAGGAGCCGCGGCTAATGAAAAACTGTTTTTT.

The CDR3 loop reads CASSPGQGIYEQYF. The CDR3 DNA reads TGTGCCAGCTCACCTGGACAGGGGATCTACGAGCAGTACTTC. The rearrangement joins TRBV18 to TRBJ2-7; TRBD1 matches at 9 bases. V was pared by 3 bases and J by 3 bases, with 3 bases of the junction left unmatched. The CDR3 consists of 14 residues. Germline V lookup: CDR1 KGHSH, CDR2 LQKENI.

The count of this clone is one. V is TRBV6-6 and J is TRBJ1-5; 7 nucleotides align to TRBD1. Germline V gene sequence: CDR1 MNHNY, CDR2 SVGAGI (reference sequence). With 5 bases clipped from V and 4 bases from J, the junction kept 14 bases outside the gene matches. The CDR3 is 17 amino acids. The CDR3: CASSPRTGSPGNQPQHF. The DNA of the CDR3 is TGTGCCAGCAGTCCGAGGACAGGCTCCCCGGGGAATCAGCCCCAGCATTTT.

The chain combines TRBV6-5 with TRBJ1-5; 7 bases are shared with TRBD1. From germline, CDR1 is MNHEY and CDR2 SVGAGI. Trimming removed 5 bases from V and 5 bases from J; junction bases left unmatched: 9. The CDR3 has 15 residues. Here the CDR3 DNA reads TGTGCCAGCAGTAGGGGGACAGCCTTTGATCAGCCCCAGCATTTT. This encodes CASSRGTAFDQPQHF.

This clone was recorded once. The CDR3: CASSFAGTSGTYEQYV. The CDR3 DNA reads TGTGCCAGCAGCTTCGCCGGGACTAGCGGCACCTACGAGCAGTACGTC. The rearrangement joins TRBV5-8 to TRBJ2-7, with 11 bases identical to TRBD2. The germline CDR1 and CDR2 sequences are SGHTS and YDEGEE. The CDR3 extends over 16 amino acids. The V segment lost 2 bases and the J segment 2 bases; nucleotides outside the gene matches: 6.

The J gene is TRBJ1-5, the V gene TRBV6-6; TRBD1 might be the D (6 bases). V was shortened by 6 bases and J by 3 bases, with 12 bases between the two germline ends. Germline-derived CDR1 and CDR2 are MNHNY and SVGAGI (reference sequence). The length of the CDR3 is 14 residues. The CDR3 is CASRGRGANQPQHF. The CDR3 coding sequence is TGTGCCAGCAGGGGCAGGGGAGCCAATCAGCCCCAGCATTTT.

This chain connects TRBV27 to TRBJ1-1, with 7 bases lining up with TRBD1. Germline V gives CDR1 MNHEY, CDR2 SMNVEV (reference sequence). The V gene end was trimmed by 5 bases and the J gene end by 2 bases; junction bases not matched to a gene: 8. The CDR3 is 15 amino acids. This CDR3 is CASSLRQGYNTEAFF. CDR3 DNA: TGTGCCAGCAGTCTAAGACAGGGTTATAACACTGAAGCTTTCTTT.

The genes are TRBV5-5 and TRBJ1-4, with D unclear. V dropped 0 bases and J dropped 4 bases, with 7 bases sitting between them. CDR3 size: 14 residues. The germline V gene has CDR1 SGHKS and CDR2 YYEKEE (reference sequence). Here the CDR3 reads CASSLAQLNEKLFF. The CDR3 bases are TGTGCCAGCAGCTTGGCACAGCTTAATGAAAAACTGTTTTTT.

This clone turned up a few times. The J gene is TRBJ1-1, the V gene TRBV6-6, with D possibly matching TRBD1 (5 bases). Trimming removed 5 bases at V and 1 base at J, with 11 bases between. The CDR3 is 14 residues long. In germline, CDR1 is MNHNY, CDR2 SVGAGI (reference sequence). CDR3 region: CASSARQTNTEAFF. The CDR3 bases are TGTGCCAGCAGTGCTCGACAGACGAACACTGAAGCTTTCTTT.

This clone has more than one count but fewer than ten. The chain couples TRBV11-2 to TRBJ1-1; TRBD1 might be the D (6 bases). The CDR3 spans 13 residues. Trimming removed 7 bases from V and 0 bases from J, with 9 bases in between. The germline V gene has CDR1 SGHAT and CDR2 FQNNGV. CDR3 bases: TGTGCCAGCACCGGACAGATGAACACTGAAGCTTTCTTT. This sequence encodes CASTGQMNTEAFF.

V is TRBV10-3 and J is TRBJ1-1; D is unclear. V lost 9 bases, J lost 6 bases, and 17 bases lay in between. Germline V gene data show CDR1 as ENHRY and CDR2 as SYGVKD. The CDR3 length is 13 residues. The CDR3 nucleotides read TGTGCCATTACTCGTGAGGTTAGCGCTGAAGCTTTCTTT. Its translation is CAITREVSAEAFF.

The chain recombines TRBV7-9 with TRBJ2-4; D may be TRBD1 (6 bases). Trimming left V 0 bases short and J 8 bases short, with 11 bases between. Per the germline V gene, CDR1 is SEHNR and CDR2 is FQNEAQ (reference sequence). The CDR3 runs 14 residues. The CDR3: CASSLAGGVDIQYF. Written as DNA, the CDR3 is TGTGCCAGCAGCTTAGCAGGGGGAGTGGACATTCAGTACTTC.

This chain joins TRBV2 and TRBJ2-7, with 10 bases matching TRBD1. J was trimmed by 2 bases and V by 6 bases; bases with no gene match: 7. The CDR3 is 15 residues long. Germline loops: CDR1 SNHLY, CDR2 FYNNEI. The CDR3 DNA follows: TGTGCCAGCAGACCAACGGGACAGGGGACCTACGAGCAGTACTTC. Its protein product is CASRPTGQGTYEQYF.

The gene calls are TRBV28 and TRBJ1-5; maybe TRBD1 (5 bases). The CDR3 totals 13 residues. Germline CDR1 reads MDHEN; CDR2 reads SYDVKM. Trimming shortened V by 4 bases and J by 5 bases, and 9 bases separated the two germline ends. CDR3 coding DNA: TGTGCCAGCAGTTACGGGACTCATCAGCCCCAGCATTTT. It specifies CASSYGTHQPQHF.

This chain joins TRBV2 and TRBJ2-1, with D tentatively TRBD2 (7 bases). Looked up from germline, CDR1 is SNHLY and CDR2 is FYNNEI. V was shortened by 6 bases and J by 4 bases, with 13 bases between the two germline ends. This CDR3 has 14 residues. The CDR3 bases are TGTGCCAGCAGAAGGGGGGGGATTTACAATGAGCAGTTCTTC. Protein product: CASRRGGIYNEQFF. Full variable domain (missing parts from reference TRBV2 and TRBJ2-1): EPEVTQTPSHQVTQMGQEVILRCVPISNHLYFYWYRQILGQKVEFLVSFYNNEISEKSEIFDDQFSVERPDGSNFTLKIRSTKLEDSAMYFCASRRGGIYNEQFFGPGTRLTVL.

The CDR3 DNA reads as TGTGCCAGCAACGGTGATTCACCCCTCCACTTT. As protein: CASNGDSPLHF. The chain is built from TRBV28 and TRBJ1-6, with D uncertain. Germline CDR1 is MDHEN and CDR2 is SYDVKM. The V end lost 7 bases, the J end lost 8 bases, and 6 bases lay between the germline ends. The length of the CDR3 is 11 residues.